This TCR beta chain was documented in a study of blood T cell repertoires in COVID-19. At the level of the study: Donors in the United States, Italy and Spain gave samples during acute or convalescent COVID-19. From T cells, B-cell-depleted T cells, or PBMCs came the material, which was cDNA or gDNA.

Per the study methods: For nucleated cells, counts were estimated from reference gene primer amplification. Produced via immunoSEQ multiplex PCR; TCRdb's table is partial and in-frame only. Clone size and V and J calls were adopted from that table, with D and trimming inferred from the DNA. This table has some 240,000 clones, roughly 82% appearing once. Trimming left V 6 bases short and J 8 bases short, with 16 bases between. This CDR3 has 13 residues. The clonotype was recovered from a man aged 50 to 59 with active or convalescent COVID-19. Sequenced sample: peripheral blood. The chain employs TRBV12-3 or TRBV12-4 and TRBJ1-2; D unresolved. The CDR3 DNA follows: TGTGCCAGCAGCCCGGGGAAGATGAGGGGCTACACCTTC. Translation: CASSPGKMRGYTF.